The 20 T cell receptor beta chains below come from one sample, sequenced in a study of regulatory T cells in long-lasting Graves disease. Building the TCR beta libraries relied on iRepertoire HTBI primers, and CDR3 regions underwent Arm-PCR. TCRdb re-analysed the multiplex PCR reads in MiXCR, keeping a single row per CDR3 protein. This table holds roughly 360,000 distinct CDR3 sequences, around 11% found once. Time point here: newly diagnosed GD, antithyroid drugs for less than 3 months. Researchers made the TCR library from RNA that was extracted from PBMCs. This sample also belongs to another study, concerning T cells in Graves' hyperthyroidism and ophthalmopathy.

The source material was peripheral blood mononuclear cells (PBMCs), sampled at new diagnosis, from a patient treated with antithyroid drugs. Receptors were obtained from a woman between 18 and 29 years old with Graves disease.

The CDR3 sequence is CSVPGQGPNQPQHF. The DNA of the CDR3 is TGCAGCGTCCCAGGACAGGGGCCCAATCAGCCCCAGCATTTT. This chain joins TRBV29-1 and TRBJ1-5, with 9 bases identical to TRBD1. The CDR3 extends over 14 amino acids. Looked up from germline, CDR1 is SQVTM and CDR2 is ANQGSEA. V dropped 6 bases and J dropped 3; count of bases not matched to a gene: 6.

V and J are TRBV4-2 and TRBJ2-3; 10 positions match TRBD2. Germline V gene data show CDR1 as LGHNA and CDR2 as YNFKEQ. J was trimmed by 5 bases and V by 6 bases; bases with no gene match: 11. The CDR3 loop spans 16 amino acids. CDR3 loop: CASRPGSGGALDTQYF. Here the CDR3 DNA reads TGTGCCAGCAGGCCAGGAAGCGGGGGGGCTTTAGATACGCAGTATTTT.

This chain connects TRBV6-1 to TRBJ2-2; TRBD2 matches at 7 bases. This CDR3 spans 14 amino acids. V lost 6 bases, J lost 6 bases, and 7 bases stayed unmatched. From germline, CDR1 is MNHNS and CDR2 SASEGT. The CDR3 region has the DNA TGTGCCAGCAGCCGAGGGAGGGCCCCCGGGGAGCTGTTTTTT. Translating it yields CASSRGRAPGELFF.

Many counts were recorded for this clonotype. The chain is built from TRBV15 and TRBJ2-1, with 12 bases matching TRBD2. CDR1 and CDR2 from the germline V gene are LNHNV and YYDKDF (reference sequence). Unmatched junction bases numbered 15, after V lost 0 bases and J lost 0 bases. The CDR3 contains 22 residues. The DNA for the CDR3 is TGTGCCACCAGCAGAGATCCCACGGTGACTAGCGGGAGAATTAGCTCCTACAATGAGCAGTTCTTC. Its translation: CATSRDPTVTSGRISSYNEQFF.

This clonotype was seen at least ten times. The gene calls are TRBV12-3 or TRBV12-4 and TRBJ2-3; no reliable D call. V shed 4 bases and J shed 3 bases, with 14 bases lying between them. The CDR3 totals 15 residues. As DNA, the CDR3 is TGTGCCAGCAGTTCAAGACCAGGATCAACAGATACGCAGTATTTT. Translated, it gives CASSSRPGSTDTQYF.

This clonotype appeared a few times. The chain links TRBV7-9 to TRBJ1-1; D not certain. The CDR3 runs to 12 residues. V dropped 4 bases and J dropped 0 bases, with 3 bases sitting between them. Germline CDR1 SEHNR, CDR2 FQNEAQ (reference sequence). Written as DNA, the CDR3 is TGTGCCAGCAGCTGGCTGAACACTGAAGCTTTCTTT. It translates to CASSWLNTEAFF. Together with reference TRBV7-9 and TRBJ1-1, the CDR3 gives the full variable domain: DTGVSQNPRHKITKRGQNVTFRCDPISEHNRLYWYRQTLGQGPEFLTYFQNEAQLEKSRLLSDRFSAERPKGSFSTLEIQRTEQGDSAMYLCASSWLNTEAFFGQGTRLTVV.

This clonotype has a count of ten or more. CDR3 protein: CASSSSGNSGSYEQYF. DNA for the CDR3: TGTGCCAGCAGCTCTTCCGGTAATAGCGGGAGCTACGAGCAGTACTTC. The chain carries TRBV7-9 and TRBJ2-7; the match to TRBD2 covers 9 bases. This CDR3 is 16 amino acids long. The V gene's germline CDR1 is SEHNR and CDR2 FQNEAQ (reference sequence). V shed 4 bases and J 3 bases; nucleotides not matched to a gene: 10.

This clonotype has ten or more counts. The gene calls are TRBV6-5 and TRBJ2-1; D is unclear. With 2 bases removed from V and 10 bases from J, the gap between germline ends came to 15 bases. In germline, CDR1 is MNHEY, CDR2 SVGAGI. This CDR3 has 14 amino acids. This chain's CDR3 is CASSYSPAVREQFF. The CDR3 DNA reads TGTGCCAGCAGTTACAGCCCCGCGGTTAGGGAGCAGTTCTTC.

The sample holds a few counts of this clonotype. A much more abundant neighbour one base away suggests this may be a read error. The chain recombines TRBV28 with TRBJ1-1; D unclear. Germline CDR1 and CDR2: MDHEN and SYDVKM. This CDR3 is built from 13 residues. This CDR3 is CASSSGGSTGAFF. The CDR3 DNA is TGTGCCAGCAGTTCCGGCGGAAGCACTGGAGCTTTCTTT.

The J gene is TRBJ1-6, the V gene TRBV7-8; TRBD1 matches 9 bases. The CDR3 contains 19 residues. Germline loops: CDR1 SGHVS, CDR2 FQNEAQ. Losses at the gene ends were 5 bases for V and 7 bases for J; bases not matched to a gene: 18. The CDR3 reads CASSPTGTGTYRVNSPLHF. The CDR3 nucleotides read TGTGCCAGCAGCCCTACCGGGACAGGGACTTACCGGGTGAATTCACCCCTCCACTTT.

The chain is built from TRBV18 and TRBJ1-5, with 7 bases identical to TRBD1. CDR3 length equals 14 residues. With 3 bases clipped from V and 11 bases from J, the junction kept 10 bases outside the gene matches. Germline-derived CDR1 and CDR2 are KGHSH and LQKENI. CDR3 region: CASSPEQGVETQHF. CDR3 bases: TGTGCCAGCTCACCGGAGCAGGGGGTTGAGACCCAGCATTTT.

This clonotype was counted a few times. The rearrangement links TRBV4-2 to TRBJ2-3, with D hard to call. The CDR3 sequence is 14 residues long. Between the trimmed V and J ends, which lost 3 bases and 6 bases, there was a span of 13 bases. The germline CDR1 and CDR2 sequences are LGHNA and YNFKEQ. The CDR3 coding sequence is TGTGCCAGCAGCCAGGGTTTCGACTTCGATACGCAGTATTTT. It translates to CASSQGFDFDTQYF.

This clonotype was found many times. The V call is TRBV7-2, the J call TRBJ1-1; TRBD1 aligns across 10 bases. Germline V gene data show CDR1 as SGHTA and CDR2 as FQGNSA. This CDR3 contains 17 residues. J lost 4 bases, V lost 4 bases, and 12 bases had no gene match. The CDR3 DNA follows: TGTGCCAGCAGCTCGGGAGGGACAGGGGCCGCGGTCACTGAAGCTTTCTTT. It yields the protein CASSSGGTGAAVTEAFF.

The sample holds many counts of this clonotype. The chain has TRBV28 and TRBJ2-7; 8 positions match TRBD2. The CDR3 is made up of 13 amino acids. V was clipped by 6 bases and J by 2 bases; unmatched bases: 3. CDR1 is MDHEN and CDR2 is SYDVKM in the germline V gene. CDR3 in DNA: TGTGCCAGCAGCCCGGGGGGGACCTACGAGCAGTACTTC. This encodes CASSPGGTYEQYF.

This clonotype came up many times. V gene TRBV28 combines with J gene TRBJ2-7; TRBD2 agrees at 9 bases. The V segment lost 6 bases and the J segment 0 bases; nucleotides outside the gene matches: 6. CDR1 is MDHEN, CDR2 SYDVKM, per germline. This CDR3 comprises 15 residues. The chain's CDR3 is CASRGAGGSSYEQYF. As DNA, the CDR3 is TGTGCCAGCAGAGGAGCGGGAGGAAGCTCCTACGAGCAGTACTTC.

This clonotype was observed many times. The chain couples TRBV7-6 to TRBJ1-1; perhaps TRBD1 as D (6 bases). CDR3 size: 14 residues. CDR1 and CDR2 (germline): SGHVS, FNYEAQ. V dropped 5 bases and J dropped 7 bases, with 17 bases sitting between them. The CDR3 spells CASSLVPGHNEAFF. The CDR3 DNA reads TGTGCCAGCAGCCTAGTCCCGGGACACAATGAAGCTTTCTTT.

This clonotype came up many times. This chain connects TRBV27 to TRBJ2-1; 11 bases are a match to TRBD2. Unmatched junction bases numbered 10, after V lost 2 bases and J lost 1 base. The CDR3 covers 19 residues. Germline assignment: CDR1 MNHEY and CDR2 SMNVEV (reference sequence). CDR3 nucleotide sequence: TGTGCCAGCAGTTTAGGACTAGCGGGCCTAGGATGGTCCTACAATGAGCAGTTCTTC. Amino acids: CASSLGLAGLGWSYNEQFF.

This clonotype came up many times. The genes are TRBV6-2 or TRBV6-3 and TRBJ2-1, with D unclear. V lost 1 base to trimming and J lost 4 bases, with 11 bases between them. This CDR3 has 15 amino acids. Germline V gives CDR1 MNHEY, CDR2 SVGEGT. The CDR3 region has the DNA TGTGCCAGCAGTTACTTGGCTTTGGCGTACAATGAGCAGTTCTTC. Translated, it gives CASSYLALAYNEQFF.

The table lists this clonotype with many counts. The chain recombines TRBV2 with TRBJ2-5; TRBD1 aligns across 9 bases. V was pared by 4 bases and J by 5 bases, with 5 bases of the junction left unmatched. The CDR3 runs to 14 residues. Per the germline V gene, CDR1 is SNHLY and CDR2 is FYNNEI. The CDR3 region is CASSGTGDGETQYF. The CDR3 nucleotides are TGTGCCAGCAGTGGGACAGGGGACGGGGAGACCCAGTACTTC.

Concerning this clonotype itself: A much larger clonotype is one base distant, so this may be a read error. A read error is likely, as this CDR3 ends without the conserved phenylalanine or tryptophan. V is TRBV7-9 and J is TRBJ1-2; D not resolved. Germline CDR1 is SEHNR and CDR2 is FQNEAQ (reference sequence). V lost 5 bases and J 4 bases, leaving 14 bases between the germline ends. This CDR3 has 14 amino acids. The DNA of the CDR3 is TGTGCCAGCAGCCTAGAACGTGGGATCTATGGCTACACCCTC. Its translation is CASSLERGIYGYTL.